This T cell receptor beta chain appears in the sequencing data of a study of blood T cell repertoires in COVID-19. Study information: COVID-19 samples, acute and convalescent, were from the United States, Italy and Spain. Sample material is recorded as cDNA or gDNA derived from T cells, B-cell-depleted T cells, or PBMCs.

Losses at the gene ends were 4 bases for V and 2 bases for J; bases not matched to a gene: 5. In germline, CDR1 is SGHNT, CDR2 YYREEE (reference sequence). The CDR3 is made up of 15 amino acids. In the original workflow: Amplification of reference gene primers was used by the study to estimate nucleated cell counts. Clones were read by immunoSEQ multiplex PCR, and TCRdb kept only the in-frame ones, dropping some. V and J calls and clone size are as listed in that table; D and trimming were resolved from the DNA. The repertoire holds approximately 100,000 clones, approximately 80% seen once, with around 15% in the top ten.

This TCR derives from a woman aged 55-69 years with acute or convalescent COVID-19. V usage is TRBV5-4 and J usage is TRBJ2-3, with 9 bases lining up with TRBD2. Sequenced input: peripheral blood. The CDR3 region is CASSRTSGYTDTQYF. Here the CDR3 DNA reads TGTGCCAGCAGCCGTACTAGCGGGTACACAGATACGCAGTATTTT.